Listed below are T cell receptor beta chains from one sample, sequenced in a study of blood T cell repertoires in COVID-19. The method was immunoSEQ multiplex PCR; TCRdb's version includes in-frame clones alone and lacks a portion of them. The table records about 170,000 clones, approximately 86% of them present only once. Sequencing was performed on peripheral blood. Every receptor here comes from a man between 65 and 85 years old with acute or convalescent COVID-19. The CDR3 runs from the conserved cysteine through the conserved F or W. Fields, in order: D gene, clone size, J gene, V gene, CDR3 length, CDR3 DNA, CDR3 protein. A D gene is named only where the DNA matches it firmly. Clone size, where shown, is once, few, many, or a class for clones that have expanded.

d_gene: TRBD1; abundance: NA; j_gene: TRBJ1-2; v_gene: TRBV5-1; len: 14; CDR3nt: TGCGCCAGCAGCGATGGACAGGGATCGCATGGCTACACCTTC; CDR3aa: CASSDGQGSHGYTF
d_gene: TRBD1; abundance: NA; j_gene: TRBJ1-2; v_gene: TRBV7-2; len: 12; CDR3nt: TGTGCCAGCAGCTGGGACAGGGCTGGCTACACCTTC; CDR3aa: CASSWDRAGYTF
d_gene: TRBD1; abundance: NA; j_gene: TRBJ2-1; v_gene: TRBV24-1; len: 16; CDR3nt: TGTGCCACCGGCGCCCCACCGGGACAGGGTAACAATGAGCAGTTCTTC; CDR3aa: CATGAPPGQGNNEQFF
d_gene: TRBD1; abundance: NA; j_gene: TRBJ2-7; v_gene: TRBV29-1; len: 13; CDR3nt: TGCAGCGTTAGGGGACAGTTATCCTACGAGCAGTACTTC; CDR3aa: CSVRGQLSYEQYF
d_gene: NA; abundance: NA; j_gene: TRBJ2-7; v_gene: TRBV7-3; len: 13; CDR3nt: TGTGCCAGCAGCACATGGTCAGGTTACGAGCAGTACTTC; CDR3aa: CASSTWSGYEQYF
d_gene: TRBD2; abundance: NA; j_gene: TRBJ2-3; v_gene: TRBV27; len: 13; CDR3nt: TGTGCCAGCAGTCCCACGTCTAGCGGAAGGCAGTATTTT; CDR3aa: CASSPTSSGRQYF
d_gene: TRBD2; abundance: NA; j_gene: TRBJ2-7; v_gene: TRBV20-1; len: 11; CDR3nt: TGCAGTAATGGGAGGGGTTACGAGCAGTACTTC; CDR3aa: CSNGRGYEQYF
d_gene: NA; abundance: NA; j_gene: TRBJ2-3; v_gene: TRBV5-1; len: 16; CDR3nt: TGCGCCAGCAGCTTGTACGACAGAAGGGGCACAGATACGCAGTATTTT; CDR3aa: CASSLYDRRGTDTQYF
d_gene: TRBD1; abundance: NA; j_gene: TRBJ1-2; v_gene: TRBV5-1; len: 17; CDR3nt: TGCGCCAGCAGCCCCGGACAGGGGGTCCTACTGAACTATGGCTACACCTTC; CDR3aa: CASSPGQGVLLNYGYTF
d_gene: TRBD1; abundance: NA; j_gene: TRBJ1-5; v_gene: TRBV6-5; len: 14; CDR3nt: TGTGCCAGCAGTTCAGGACAGGGGAATCAGCCCCAGCATTTT; CDR3aa: CASSSGQGNQPQHF
d_gene: NA; abundance: NA; j_gene: TRBJ2-2; v_gene: TRBV19; len: 13; CDR3nt: TGTGCCAGTAAGATGACAGACACCGGGGAGCTGTTTTTT; CDR3aa: CASKMTDTGELFF
d_gene: NA; abundance: once; j_gene: TRBJ2-7; v_gene: TRBV11-2; len: 17; CDR3nt: TGTGCCAGCAGCTATTATGATGGCCGGGACTGGGTTCCCGAGCAGTACTTC; CDR3aa: CASSYYDGRDWVPEQYF
d_gene: NA; abundance: NA; j_gene: TRBJ1-2; v_gene: TRBV5-4; len: 15; CDR3nt: TGTGCCAGCAGCTTGGGGGGCGAGTCCGACTATGGCTACACCTTC; CDR3aa: CASSLGGESDYGYTF
d_gene: TRBD2; abundance: NA; j_gene: TRBJ2-1; v_gene: TRBV6-1; len: 16; CDR3nt: TGTGCCAGCAGTGAAGCGGGAGGGAGCTCCTACAATGAGCAGTTCTTC; CDR3aa: CASSEAGGSSYNEQFF
d_gene: NA; abundance: NA; j_gene: TRBJ1-4; v_gene: TRBV28; len: 12; CDR3nt: TGTGCCAGCAGTTGGTCTCGGGAAAAACTGTTTTTT; CDR3aa: CASSWSREKLFF
d_gene: NA; abundance: NA; j_gene: TRBJ1-4; v_gene: TRBV4-3; len: 17; CDR3nt: TGCGCCAGCAGCCAAGATCCGTGGCAGGCAACTAATGAAAAACTGTTTTTT; CDR3aa: CASSQDPWQATNEKLFF
d_gene: NA; abundance: NA; j_gene: TRBJ2-2; v_gene: TRBV30; len: 14; CDR3nt: TGTGCCTGGAGTAGGGGCACTCACACCGGGGAGCTGTTTTTT; CDR3aa: CAWSRGTHTGELFF
d_gene: TRBD2; abundance: NA; j_gene: TRBJ2-2; v_gene: TRBV27; len: 15; CDR3nt: TGTGCCAGCAGTAACACGGGAGGGCCCTCCGGGGAGCTGTTTTTT; CDR3aa: CASSNTGGPSGELFF
d_gene: TRBD2; abundance: NA; j_gene: TRBJ2-1; v_gene: TRBV5-4; len: 18; CDR3nt: TGTGCCAGCAGCTTTCGGGGGTATGGGACTAGCGGGATCGATGAGCAGTTCTTC; CDR3aa: CASSFRGYGTSGIDEQFF
d_gene: TRBD2; abundance: NA; j_gene: TRBJ2-3; v_gene: TRBV5-1; len: 15; CDR3nt: TGCGCCAGCAGCTTGAGGCGGGGGGGCACAGATACGCAGTATTTT; CDR3aa: CASSLRRGGTDTQYF
d_gene: NA; abundance: NA; j_gene: TRBJ2-7; v_gene: TRBV20-1; len: 11; CDR3nt: TGCAGTGCTAGAGCCGTGAGCGAGCAGTACTTC; CDR3aa: CSARAVSEQYF
d_gene: NA; abundance: NA; j_gene: TRBJ2-5; v_gene: TRBV11-2; len: 16; CDR3nt: TGTGCCAGCAGCCGAAGAGACGGGGGGCAGGGAGAGACCCAGTACTTC; CDR3aa: CASSRRDGGQGETQYF
d_gene: TRBD2; abundance: NA; j_gene: TRBJ2-3; v_gene: TRBV9; len: 17; CDR3nt: TGTGCCAGCAGCGTCGGGGGAGGGGCGGGGCTCACAGATACGCAGTATTTT; CDR3aa: CASSVGGGAGLTDTQYF
d_gene: TRBD1; abundance: once; j_gene: TRBJ2-7; v_gene: TRBV10-1; len: 14; CDR3nt: TGCGCCAGCAGCCCGACAGGGCCGGCCTACGAGCAGTACTTC; CDR3aa: CASSPTGPAYEQYF
d_gene: NA; abundance: NA; j_gene: TRBJ1-6; v_gene: TRBV5-1; len: 16; CDR3nt: TGCGCCAGCAGCTTGGTTATGACAGGCTGGGATTCACCCCTCCACTTT; CDR3aa: CASSLVMTGWDSPLHF
d_gene: NA; abundance: NA; j_gene: TRBJ1-6; v_gene: TRBV29-1; len: 14; CDR3nt: TGCAGCGCAAAGGGAGGGACCGTAAATTCACCCCTCCACTTT; CDR3aa: CSAKGGTVNSPLHF
d_gene: TRBD1; abundance: NA; j_gene: TRBJ2-2; v_gene: TRBV19; len: 14; CDR3nt: TGTGCCAGTTGGGACAGGGTTCGCACCGGGGAGCTGTTTTTT; CDR3aa: CASWDRVRTGELFF
d_gene: TRBD2; abundance: once; j_gene: TRBJ2-7; v_gene: TRBV27; len: 16; CDR3nt: TGTGCCAGCAGTTTAGTTAGCGGGAGGAGGTCCTACGAGCAGTACTTC; CDR3aa: CASSLVSGRRSYEQYF
d_gene: TRBD1; abundance: NA; j_gene: TRBJ2-5; v_gene: TRBV4-2; len: 18; CDR3nt: TGTGCCAGCAGCCAAGTGCGCCCTGGGGAGACAGGGGGAGAGACCCAGTACTTC; CDR3aa: CASSQVRPGETGGETQYF
d_gene: NA; abundance: NA; j_gene: TRBJ2-1; v_gene: TRBV7-2; len: 14; CDR3nt: TGTGCCAGCAGCTTAGGGGCCTCCTACAATGAGCAGTTCTTC; CDR3aa: CASSLGASYNEQFF
d_gene: NA; abundance: NA; j_gene: TRBJ1-6; v_gene: TRBV6-1; len: 13; CDR3nt: TGTGCCAGCAGTGACGAGGGGGGGTCACCCCTCCACTTT; CDR3aa: CASSDEGGSPLHF
d_gene: TRBD1; abundance: NA; j_gene: TRBJ2-5; v_gene: TRBV6-2/TRBV6-3; len: 15; CDR3nt: TGTGCCAGCAGTTTAACCGGGACAGGGGTAGAGACCCAGTACTTC; CDR3aa: CASSLTGTGVETQYF
d_gene: NA; abundance: NA; j_gene: TRBJ2-5; v_gene: TRBV3-1/TRBV3-2; len: 13; CDR3nt: TGTGCCAGCTCTAACAGGGTGCTGGAGACCCAGTACTTC; CDR3aa: CASSNRVLETQYF
d_gene: TRBD1; abundance: NA; j_gene: TRBJ2-7; v_gene: TRBV18; len: 15; CDR3nt: TGTGCCAGCTCACCTCCGGGGACAGGGGGATACGAGCAGTACTTC; CDR3aa: CASSPPGTGGYEQYF
d_gene: NA; abundance: NA; j_gene: TRBJ2-7; v_gene: TRBV7-4; len: 14; CDR3nt: TGTGCCAGCACCTCCGGGGGAGCGTCATACGAGCAGTACTTC; CDR3aa: CASTSGGASYEQYF
d_gene: NA; abundance: NA; j_gene: TRBJ1-2; v_gene: TRBV28; len: 11; CDR3nt: TGTGCCAGCGGGGCCCCCTATGGCTACACCTTC; CDR3aa: CASGAPYGYTF
d_gene: TRBD1; abundance: few; j_gene: TRBJ2-3; v_gene: TRBV6-6; len: 16; CDR3nt: TGTGCCAGCAGTTACTCGGGGACAGGGGTCACAGATACGCAGTATTTT; CDR3aa: CASSYSGTGVTDTQYF
d_gene: NA; abundance: NA; j_gene: TRBJ1-1; v_gene: TRBV13; len: 14; CDR3nt: TGTGCCAGCAGCTTCTACCCTGGACAGCCGGTAGCTTTCTTT; CDR3aa: CASSFYPGQPVAFF
d_gene: NA; abundance: NA; j_gene: TRBJ1-2; v_gene: TRBV4-2; len: 12; CDR3nt: TGTGCCAGCAGCCAACGAGAAGATGGCTACACCTTC; CDR3aa: CASSQREDGYTF
d_gene: NA; abundance: NA; j_gene: TRBJ2-7; v_gene: TRBV6-6; len: 13; CDR3nt: TGTGCCAGCAGTTACGCCCCACTGAACGAGCAGTACTTC; CDR3aa: CASSYAPLNEQYF
d_gene: TRBD1; abundance: NA; j_gene: TRBJ1-6; v_gene: TRBV2; len: 15; CDR3nt: TGTGCCAGCAGTGTGTCGGGACAGGGGGGCTCACCCCTCCACTTT; CDR3aa: CASSVSGQGGSPLHF
d_gene: NA; abundance: once; j_gene: TRBJ1-3; v_gene: TRBV4-2; len: 15; CDR3nt: TGTGCCAGCAGCCAAGGGTGGAGCTCTGGAAACACCATATATTTT; CDR3aa: CASSQGWSSGNTIYF
d_gene: TRBD2; abundance: once; j_gene: TRBJ2-3; v_gene: TRBV3-1/TRBV3-2; len: 15; CDR3nt: TGTGCCAGCAGACTTAGCGGGGCCTACACAGATACGCAGTATTTT; CDR3aa: CASRLSGAYTDTQYF
d_gene: TRBD2; abundance: NA; j_gene: TRBJ2-1; v_gene: TRBV4-3; len: 16; CDR3nt: TGCGCCAGCAGCCAAGCGGAGTCTAGCGGCGTCAATGAGCAGTTCTTC; CDR3aa: CASSQAESSGVNEQFF
d_gene: TRBD2; abundance: once; j_gene: TRBJ2-7; v_gene: TRBV7-2; len: 14; CDR3nt: TGTGCCAGCAGCTTTTTGGCGGGAGTGGGCGAGCAGTACTTC; CDR3aa: CASSFLAGVGEQYF
d_gene: NA; abundance: NA; j_gene: TRBJ2-7; v_gene: TRBV28; len: 11; CDR3nt: TGTGCCAGCAGTTTAGAGCCGGGGTGGTACTTC; CDR3aa: CASSLEPGWYF
d_gene: TRBD2; abundance: NA; j_gene: TRBJ2-1; v_gene: TRBV3-1/TRBV3-2; len: 15; CDR3nt: TGTGCCAGCAGCGAGACGGGACTAGCGGGGGATGAGCAGTTCTTC; CDR3aa: CASSETGLAGDEQFF
d_gene: NA; abundance: NA; j_gene: TRBJ1-4; v_gene: TRBV7-9; len: 17; CDR3nt: NA; CDR3aa: CASSFGPGGLTNEKLFF
d_gene: NA; abundance: once; j_gene: TRBJ1-2; v_gene: TRBV10-3; len: 16; CDR3nt: TGTGCCATCAGTCCTAGAGGGGACACCCTATACTATGGCTACACCTTC; CDR3aa: CAISPRGDTLYYGYTF
d_gene: TRBD1; abundance: few; j_gene: TRBJ1-2; v_gene: TRBV7-2; len: 13; CDR3nt: TGTGCCAGCAGCTTAAACAGGGGATATGGCTACACCTTC; CDR3aa: CASSLNRGYGYTF
d_gene: TRBD2; abundance: NA; j_gene: TRBJ2-2; v_gene: TRBV7-9; len: 17; CDR3nt: TGTGCCAGCAGCTTACGCCTTGGGGGGGAAAACACCGGGGAGCTGTTTTTT; CDR3aa: CASSLRLGGENTGELFF